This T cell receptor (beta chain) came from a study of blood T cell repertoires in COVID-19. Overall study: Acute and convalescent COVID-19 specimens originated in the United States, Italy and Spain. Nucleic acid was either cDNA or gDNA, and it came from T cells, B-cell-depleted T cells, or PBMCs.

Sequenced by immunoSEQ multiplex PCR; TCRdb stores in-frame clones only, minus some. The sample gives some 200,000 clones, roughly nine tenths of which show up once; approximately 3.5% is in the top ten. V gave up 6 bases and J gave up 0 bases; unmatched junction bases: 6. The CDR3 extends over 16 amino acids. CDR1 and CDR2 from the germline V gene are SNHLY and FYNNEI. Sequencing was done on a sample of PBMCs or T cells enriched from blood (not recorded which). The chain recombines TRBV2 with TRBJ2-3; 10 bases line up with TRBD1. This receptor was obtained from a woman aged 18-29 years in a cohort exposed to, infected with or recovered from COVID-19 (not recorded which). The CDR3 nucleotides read TGTGCCAGCAGCAGGGCGGACAGGGGGAGCACAGATACGCAGTATTTT. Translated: CASSRADRGSTDTQYF.